A selection of T cell receptor beta chains follows, all from one sample in a study of blood T cell repertoires in COVID-19. TCRdb keeps only in-frame clones here, not all; method: immunoSEQ multiplex PCR. Seen here are around 140,000 clones, over 70% observed once, and the top ten hold about 5.7%. Input material: peripheral blood. These receptors all come from a man older than 75 with acute or convalescent COVID-19. The CDR3 runs from the conserved cysteine through the conserved F or W.

j_call	v_call	cdr3_aa
TRBJ1-1	TRBV19	CASNVGQNTEAFF
TRBJ2-1	TRBV7-8	CASSLGTNYNEQFF
TRBJ2-3	TRBV25-1	CASRQSGILTDTQYF
TRBJ1-6	TRBV5-6	CASSFFDRDNSPLHF
TRBJ2-2	TRBV2	CASSENRGLSTGELFF
TRBJ1-3	TRBV6-4	CASRAGGDFGNTIYF
TRBJ2-1	TRBV24-1	CATSDPPRGEQFF
TRBJ1-2	TRBV7-9	CASSLAGSNGYTF
TRBJ1-4	TRBV5-1	CASSLASNEKLFF
TRBJ1-3	TRBV5-5	CASSLQGAGGNTIYF
TRBJ1-2	TRBV28	CAGRGRGYGYTF
TRBJ1-1	TRBV25-1	CASSNGGRGTEAFF
TRBJ1-2	TRBV6-1	CASSEEPGGGYTF
TRBJ1-4	TRBV27	CASGFAATNEKLFF
TRBJ2-3	TRBV24-1	CATSDPPGRTESTDTQYF
TRBJ1-4	TRBV24-1	CATSEHQGGREKLFF
TRBJ2-7	TRBV19	CASRMTGTYEQYF
TRBJ2-5	TRBV28	CASSTREVGETQYF
TRBJ1-5	TRBV6-6	CASTKNGASNQPQHF
TRBJ1-6	TRBV30	CAWRGDRENSPLHF
TRBJ2-3	TRBV11-3	CASSSHQGTDTQYF
TRBJ1-2	TRBV4-1	CASSQEGVGYTF
TRBJ1-2	TRBV7-9	CASTTGQGMKSGGYTF
TRBJ1-5	TRBV30	CAWSVDAGQFNQPQHF
TRBJ1-6	TRBV19	CASNNRALGNSPLHF
TRBJ2-1	TRBV4-1	CASSQDRQGYYNEQFF
TRBJ2-1	TRBV12-3/TRBV12-4	CASARGNEQFF
TRBJ1-1	TRBV14	CASTTHPGNTEAFF
TRBJ1-2	TRBV5-1	CASSPGGGNYGYTF
TRBJ2-5	TRBV19	CASSIGGTGAETQYF
TRBJ2-7	TRBV27	CASSPDPGGRYEQYF
TRBJ1-5	TRBV19	CASSIKGTGVQPQHF
TRBJ1-4	TRBV3-1/TRBV3-2	CASSQVQIEKLFF
TRBJ2-5	TRBV13	CASSIRLAGDETQYF
TRBJ1-2	TRBV28	CASSLTAAYGYTF
TRBJ1-5	TRBV6-5	CASTSGDRGGQPQHF
TRBJ1-3	TRBV5-1	CASTTGTGPINTIYF
TRBJ2-2	TRBV2	CASMVSGTTGELFF
TRBJ1-1	TRBV28	CASSRGAGWGEAFF
TRBJ1-2	TRBV7-9	CASSQTGAGVYGYTF
TRBJ1-1	TRBV12-3/TRBV12-4	CASGLGGLTEAFF
TRBJ1-4	TRBV11-2	CASTPGPGVDEKLFF
TRBJ1-2	TRBV20-1	CSASNYGYTF